These 13 T cell receptor beta chains were sequenced from one sample in a study of T cell changes during pregnancy in multiple sclerosis. Sequenced by immunoSEQ multiplex PCR; TCRdb stores in-frame clones only, minus some. The sample has about 64,000 clones; 90% are singletons. The sequencing used peripheral blood, collected in the third trimester of pregnancy. The receptors shown here come from a female donor in good health, enrolled as a control in a pregnancy study.

The chain employs TRBV18 and TRBJ2-7, with a tentative D call TRBD2 (6 bases). Germline-derived CDR1 and CDR2 are KGHSH and LQKENI. The CDR3 loop spans 17 amino acids. V lost 3 bases to trimming and J lost 6 bases, with 24 bases between them. The CDR3 bases are TGTGCCAGCTCACCTCGGGGCGCGGGACGAAACCAGCCCGAGCAGTACTTC. Translating it yields CASSPRGAGRNQPEQYF.

The rearrangement joins TRBV25-1 to TRBJ1-6; D not resolved. The germline gives CDR1 MGHDK, CDR2 SYGVNS. V lost 4 bases to trimming and J lost 4 bases, with 11 bases between them. The CDR3 spans 15 residues. CDR3 region: CASSVDGDYNSPLHF. The DNA of the CDR3 is TGTGCCAGCAGTGTCGACGGGGATTATAATTCACCCCTCCACTTT. Based on the CDR3 plus reference TRBV25-1 and TRBJ1-6, the full variable domain is EADIYQTPRYLVIGTGKKITLECSQTMGHDKMYWYQQDPGMELHLIHYSYGVNSTEKGDLSSESTVSRIRTEHFPLTLESARPSHTSQYLCASSVDGDYNSPLHFGNGTRLTVT.

The chain links TRBV12-2 to TRBJ2-7; the listed D gene, TRBD2, was not tested against the DNA. TRBV12-2 is annotated as a pseudogene. The CDR3 has 16 residues. CDR3 amino acids: CASRLERLAGAYEQYF. The CDR3 nucleotides read TGTGCAAGTCGCTTAGAGAGACTAGCGGGAGCCTACGAGCAGTACTTC.

There are a few counts of this clone. The chain carries TRBV2 and TRBJ1-5, with D unclear. Germline assignment: CDR1 SNHLY and CDR2 FYNNEI. The CDR3 is 16 amino acids. Deletions cut 3 bases from V and 2 bases from J, with 14 bases between. CDR3: CASSDGKGRGNQPQHF. The CDR3 DNA reads TGTGCCAGCAGTGACGGGAAAGGTCGGGGCAATCAGCCCCAGCATTTT.

The genes are TRBV7-8 and TRBJ1-1; the match to TRBD1 covers 7 bases. CDR1 is SGHVS, CDR2 FQNEAQ, per germline. CDR3 length: 15 residues. V shed 5 bases and J 1 base; nucleotides not matched to a gene: 7. The CDR3 bases are TGTGCCAGCAGCCCCCGGGACAGAAAGAACACTGAAGCTTTCTTT. Translation gives CASSPRDRKNTEAFF.

The count of this clone is one. The genes are TRBV27 and TRBJ2-4, with TRBD1 identical over 8 bases. This CDR3 is 13 amino acids long. Trimming took 8 bases from V and 4 from J; bases not matched to a gene: 4. The germline CDR1 and CDR2 sequences are MNHEY and SMNVEV (reference sequence). The CDR3 region is CASGGQGKNIQYF. CDR3 DNA: TGTGCCAGCGGAGGACAGGGAAAAAACATTCAGTACTTC.

The chain links TRBV7-8 to TRBJ1-2; unclear D gene. Per germline, CDR1 SGHVS and CDR2 FQNEAQ. Trimming pared 5 bases from V and 1 base from J, leaving 11 bases between. This CDR3 has 14 residues. CDR3 region: CASSEKSVNYGYTF. For the CDR3, the DNA is TGTGCCAGCAGCGAAAAGTCAGTTAACTATGGCTACACCTTC.

V gene TRBV30 combines with J gene TRBJ1-2; no clear D gene. The V end lost 0 bases, the J end lost 5 bases, and 13 bases lay between the germline ends. The CDR3 is made up of 14 amino acids. Germline lookup yields CDR1 GTSNPN and CDR2 SVGIG (reference sequence). This chain's CDR3 is CAWSVRGSTYGYTF. CDR3 nucleotide sequence: TGTGCCTGGAGTGTACGAGGGTCTACATATGGCTACACCTTC. The variable domain in full, with the rest retrieved from reference TRBV30 and TRBJ1-2, is SQTIHQWPATLVQPVGSPLSLECTVEGTSNPNLYWYRQAAGRGLQLLFYSVGIGQISSEVPQNLSASRPQDRQFILSSKKLLLSDSGFYLCAWSVRGSTYGYTFGSGTRLTVV.

V gene TRBV25-1 combines with J gene TRBJ1-6; 9 bases align to TRBD1. The germline V gene has CDR1 MGHDK and CDR2 SYGVNS. The CDR3 totals 15 residues. V lost 1 base to trimming and J lost 10 bases; unmatched junction nucleotides: 5. The CDR3 spells CASSEWDRADSPLHF. The CDR3 DNA sequence: TGTGCCAGCAGTGAATGGGACAGGGCGGACTCACCCCTCCACTTT. Full variable domain (rest looked up from reference TRBV25-1 and TRBJ1-6): EADIYQTPRYLVIGTGKKITLECSQTMGHDKMYWYQQDPGMELHLIHYSYGVNSTEKGDLSSESTVSRIRTEHFPLTLESARPSHTSQYLCASSEWDRADSPLHFGNGTRLTVT.

In nucleotides, the CDR3 is TGTGCCAGCAGCCCGCCGGGTTTCCATGATGAGCAGTTCTTC. Translating gives CASSPPGFHDEQFF. The chain recombines TRBV7-7 with TRBJ2-1; D not certain. CDR3 length: 14 residues. Germline values: CDR1 SSHAT, CDR2 FNYEAQ (reference sequence). Trimming left V 5 bases short and J 8 bases short, with 16 bases between.

The rearrangement joins TRBV19 to TRBJ1-1; D is possibly TRBD1 (6 bases). The CDR3 loop spans 17 amino acids. The germline V and J ends were trimmed by 3 bases and 0 bases, with 17 bases remaining between them. The germline CDR1 and CDR2 sequences are LNHDA and SQIVND (reference sequence). CDR3 DNA: TGTGCCAGTAGTATGATAGTTCCAGGGGCCCTGAACACTGAAGCTTTCTTT. This sequence encodes CASSMIVPGALNTEAFF.

The chain employs TRBV2 and TRBJ1-1; a possible D gene is TRBD1 (6 bases). The CDR3 sequence is 12 residues long. Germline CDR1 and CDR2: SNHLY and FYNNEI. DNA for the CDR3: TGTGTCCAGGGGAGAATAGGCACTGAAGCTTTCTTT. Its protein product is CVQGRIGTEAFF.

The chain recombines TRBV29-1 with TRBJ1-2; the match to TRBD1 covers 8 bases. The V and J ends lost 4 bases and 5 bases, in that order; junction bases with no gene match: 6. The CDR3 is 13 amino acids. Germline V gene lookup returns CDR1 SQVTM and CDR2 ANQGSEA. Here the CDR3 DNA reads TGCAGCGTTGTACCGGACAGGGATTATGGCTACACCTTC. The encoded protein is CSVVPDRDYGYTF.